In its sample, the clone carrying this TCR beta chain was seen once. This record belongs to a study of T cells in narcolepsy. Sequencing was performed with immunoSEQ multiplex PCR; in TCRdb, only in-frame clones are kept and a portion is missing. The data show some 16,000 clones, over 60% seen once. The V gene's germline CDR1 is SEHNR and CDR2 FQNEAQ (reference sequence). CDR3 length equals 14 residues. The sample taken for sequencing was CD45RA- memory CD8+ T cells from PBMCs. The TCR comes from a human donor with narcolepsy. The chain carries TRBV7-9 and TRBJ2-5; D is possibly TRBD1 or TRBD2 (5 bases each). TRBJ2-7 explains the end of the DNA better; the J call may be wrong. In nucleotides, the CDR3 is TGTGCCAGCAGCCCCGACGACGGGGCCGCCGAGCAGTACTTC. This encodes CASSPDDGAAEQYF.